The present TCR beta chain was sequenced within a study of post-analysis software for immune sequencing data. Study details: Patients with relapsing-remitting, secondary progressive and progressive-relapsing multiple sclerosis courses were all represented. Study-wide results and limits: In patients, five TRBV segments were more frequent than in controls, with TRBV5-6, TRBV5-1 and TRBV20-1 among them. Batch-matched samples strongly co-clustered by F measure. Patients with multiple sclerosis recorded significantly lower normalized Chao1 diversity than controls, the study found.

This clonotype was counted once. Its target is not known. Germline V CDR1 and CDR2: SGHAT, FQNNGV. Trimming removed 5 bases from V and 4 bases from J, with 10 bases in between. The CDR3 contains 13 residues. Carried by the TCR beta cDNA libraries were unique molecular identifiers. A few hundred thousand cDNA molecules were obtained from roughly 1 to 10 million T cells. MiXCR was run by TCRdb on the PCR reads, yielding one entry per CDR3 protein. The sample has 750,000 to 950,000 distinct CDR3 sequences, approximately 53% seen once. The sequence was obtained from a girl aged 10 to 17 with multiple sclerosis. The rearrangement links TRBV11-2 to TRBJ2-3; D is undetermined. The source material was blood. The CDR3 bases are TGTGCCAGCAGCCCCAACGCGGCAGATACGCAGTATTTT. This translates into CASSPNAADTQYF. The full variable domain, with the rest looked up from reference TRBV11-2 and TRBJ2-3, is EAGVAQSPRYKIIEKRQSVAFWCNPISGHATLYWYQQILGQGPKLLIQFQNNGVVDDSQLPKDRFSAERLKGVDSTLKIQPAKLEDSAVYLCASSPNAADTQYFGPGTRLTVL.